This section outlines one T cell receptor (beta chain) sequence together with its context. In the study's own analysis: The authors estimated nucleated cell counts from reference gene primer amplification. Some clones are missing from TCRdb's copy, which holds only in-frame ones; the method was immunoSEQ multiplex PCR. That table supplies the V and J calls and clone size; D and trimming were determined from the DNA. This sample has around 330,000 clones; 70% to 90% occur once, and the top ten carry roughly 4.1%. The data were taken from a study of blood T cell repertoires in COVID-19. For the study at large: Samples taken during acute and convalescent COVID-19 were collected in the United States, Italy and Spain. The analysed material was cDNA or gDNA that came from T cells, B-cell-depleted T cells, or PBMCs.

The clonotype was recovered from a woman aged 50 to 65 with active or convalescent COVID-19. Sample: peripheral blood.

CDR3 sequence reads: CASSYLGGNEKLFF. CDR3 coding DNA: TGTGCCAGCAGTTATCTCGGAGGAAATGAAAAACTGTTTTTT. This sequence joins TRBV28 and TRBJ1-4; D is uncertain. Trimming removed 4 bases at V and 5 bases at J, with 11 bases between. CDR3 length equals 14 residues. Germline values: CDR1 MDHEN, CDR2 SYDVKM.